This TCR beta chain was observed in a study of blood T cell repertoires in COVID-19. Study summary: PBMCs, B-cell-depleted T cells, or T cells provided the cDNA or gDNA that made up the material.

This CDR3 contains 14 residues. V lost 2 bases and J lost 9; bases outside the gene matches: 5. In germline, CDR1 is SEHNR, CDR2 FQNEAQ (reference sequence). Patients of the Seattle cohort, enrolled during active infection, were followed longitudinally. Original processing notes: The authors estimated nucleated cell counts from reference gene primer amplification. The method was immunoSEQ multiplex PCR; TCRdb's version includes in-frame clones alone and lacks a portion of them. That table is the source of V, J and clone size, and D and trimming were worked out from the DNA. The sample contains some 520,000 clones, roughly nine tenths of which appear only once.

This chain joins TRBV7-9 and TRBJ2-2; 8 nucleotides align to TRBD2. The TCR was taken from a man between 18 and 35 years old with COVID-19, enrolled during active disease. The sample taken for sequencing was peripheral blood. The CDR3 protein is CASSLRAGARELFF. In nucleotides, the CDR3 is TGTGCCAGCAGCTTAAGAGCGGGAGCCCGGGAGCTGTTTTTT.